This T cell receptor beta chain came from a study of Tregs in tolerant kidney transplant recipients. General observations from the study: Biological reproducibility was not directly addressed, but technical replication error appeared minimal. Few patients were studied, so findings need validation in larger groups.

V shed 4 bases, J shed 2 bases, and the junction held 3 bases outside the gene matches. Germline V gene sequence: CDR1 MNHNS, CDR2 SASEGT. The CDR3 runs to 14 residues. Generated by immunoSEQ multiplex PCR, the TCRdb table keeps only in-frame clones and is missing some. Of about 120,000 clones listed, roughly 92% are singletons. Note on this clone: Its target is not known.

Unstimulated regulatory T cells (CD4+CD25+CD127-), CD4+CD25- non-regulatory cells, CD4 and CD8 cells were FACS-sorted from thawed PBMCs. This receptor was identified in a human donor in good health. Sequencing used CD4+ T cells from blood. J is TRBJ2-5 and V is TRBV6-1; 8 nucleotides agree with TRBD2. The CDR3: CASSGLARQETQYF. CDR3 bases: TGTGCCAGCAGTGGACTAGCGAGACAAGAGACCCAGTACTTC.